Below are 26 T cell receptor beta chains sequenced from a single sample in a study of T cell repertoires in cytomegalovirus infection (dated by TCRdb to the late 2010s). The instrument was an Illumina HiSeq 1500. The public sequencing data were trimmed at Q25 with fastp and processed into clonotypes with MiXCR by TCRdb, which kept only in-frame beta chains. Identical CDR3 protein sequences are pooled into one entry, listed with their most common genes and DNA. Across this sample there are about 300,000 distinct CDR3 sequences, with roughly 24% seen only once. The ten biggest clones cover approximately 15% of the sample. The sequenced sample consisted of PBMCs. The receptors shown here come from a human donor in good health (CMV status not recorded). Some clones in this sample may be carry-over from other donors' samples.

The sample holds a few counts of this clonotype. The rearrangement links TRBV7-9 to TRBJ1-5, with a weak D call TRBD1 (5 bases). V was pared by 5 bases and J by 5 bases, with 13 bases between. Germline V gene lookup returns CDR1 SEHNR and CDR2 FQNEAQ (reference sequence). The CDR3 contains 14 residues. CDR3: CASSQLGRDQPQHF. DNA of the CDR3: TGTGCCAGCAGCCAACTGGGACGAGATCAGCCCCAGCATTTT.

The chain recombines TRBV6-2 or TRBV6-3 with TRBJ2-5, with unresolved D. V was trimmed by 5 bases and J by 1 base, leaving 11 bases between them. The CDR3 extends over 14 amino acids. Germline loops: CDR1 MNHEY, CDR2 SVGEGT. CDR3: CASSESRSQETQYF. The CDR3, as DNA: TGTGCCAGCAGTGAAAGCAGGAGCCAAGAGACCCAGTACTTC.

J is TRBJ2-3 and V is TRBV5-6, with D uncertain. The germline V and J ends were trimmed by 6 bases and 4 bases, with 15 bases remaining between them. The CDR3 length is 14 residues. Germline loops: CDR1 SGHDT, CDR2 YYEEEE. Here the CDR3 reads CASTRPQAPDTQYF. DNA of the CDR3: TGTGCCAGCACCCGGCCGCAGGCCCCAGATACGCAGTATTTT.

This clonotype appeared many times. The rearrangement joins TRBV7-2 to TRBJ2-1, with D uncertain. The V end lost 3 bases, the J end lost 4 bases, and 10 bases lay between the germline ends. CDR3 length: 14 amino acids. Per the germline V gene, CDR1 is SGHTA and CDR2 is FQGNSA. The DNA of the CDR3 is TGTGCCAGCAGCTTGCCACAGCTTTACAATGAGCAGTTCTTC. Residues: CASSLPQLYNEQFF. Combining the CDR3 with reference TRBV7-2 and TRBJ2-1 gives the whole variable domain GAGVSQSPSNKVTEKGKDVELRCDPISGHTALYWYRQSLGQGLEFLIYFQGNSAPDKSGLPSDRFSAERTGGSVSTLTIQRTQQEDSAVYLCASSLPQLYNEQFFGPGTRLTVL.

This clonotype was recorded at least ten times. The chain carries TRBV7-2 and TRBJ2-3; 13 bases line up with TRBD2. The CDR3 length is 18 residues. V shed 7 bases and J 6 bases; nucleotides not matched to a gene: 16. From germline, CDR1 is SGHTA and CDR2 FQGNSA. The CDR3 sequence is CASKLRTSGSLLADTQYF. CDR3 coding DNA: TGTGCCAGCAAACTCCGGACTAGCGGGAGTCTTTTGGCGGATACGCAGTATTTT.

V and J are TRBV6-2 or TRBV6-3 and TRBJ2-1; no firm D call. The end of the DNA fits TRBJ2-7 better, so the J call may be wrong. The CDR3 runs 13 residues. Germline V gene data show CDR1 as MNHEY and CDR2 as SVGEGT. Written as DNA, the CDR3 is TGTGCCACCGCCGAACTAACTTACAATGAGCAGTACTTC. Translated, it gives CATAELTYNEQYF.

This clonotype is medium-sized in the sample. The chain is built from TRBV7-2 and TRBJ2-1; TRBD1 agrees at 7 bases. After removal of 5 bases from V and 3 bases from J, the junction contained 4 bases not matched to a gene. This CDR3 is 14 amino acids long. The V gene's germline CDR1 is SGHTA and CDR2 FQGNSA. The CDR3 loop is CASSGGQFYNEQFF. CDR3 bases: TGTGCCAGCAGCGGGGGACAGTTCTACAATGAGCAGTTCTTC.

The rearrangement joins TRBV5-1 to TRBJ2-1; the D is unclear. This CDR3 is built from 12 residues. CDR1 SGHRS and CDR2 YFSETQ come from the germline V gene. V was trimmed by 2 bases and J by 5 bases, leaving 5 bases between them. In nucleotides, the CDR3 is TGCGCCAGCAGCTTCCAAGACAATGAGCAGTTCTTC. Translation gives CASSFQDNEQFF.

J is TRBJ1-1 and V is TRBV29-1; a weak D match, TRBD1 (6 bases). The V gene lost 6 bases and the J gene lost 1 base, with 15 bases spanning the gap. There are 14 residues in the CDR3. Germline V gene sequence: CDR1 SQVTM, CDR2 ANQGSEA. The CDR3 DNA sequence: TGCAGCGTGGGGGCCTCAACAGGGAACACTGAAGCTTTCTTT. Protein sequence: CSVGASTGNTEAFF. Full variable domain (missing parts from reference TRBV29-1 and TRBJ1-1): SAVISQKPSRDICQRGTSLTIQCQVDSQVTMMFWYRQQPGQSLTLIATANQGSEATYESGFVIDKFPISRPNLTFSTLTVSNMSPEDSSIYLCSVGASTGNTEAFFGQGTRLTVV.

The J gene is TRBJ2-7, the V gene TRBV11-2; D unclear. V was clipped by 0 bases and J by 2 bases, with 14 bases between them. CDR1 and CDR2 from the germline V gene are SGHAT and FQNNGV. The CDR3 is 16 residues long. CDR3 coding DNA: TGTGCCAGCAGCTTAGAAAACTCCCAGTCGGCCTACGAGCAGTACTTC. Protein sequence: CASSLENSQSAYEQYF.

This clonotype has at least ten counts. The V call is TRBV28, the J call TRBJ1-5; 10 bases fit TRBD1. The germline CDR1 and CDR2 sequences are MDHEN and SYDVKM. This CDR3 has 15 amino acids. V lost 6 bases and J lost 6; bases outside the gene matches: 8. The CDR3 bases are TGTGCCAGCAGCCCGACAGGGGGCGGGGGTCAGCCCCAGCATTTT. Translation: CASSPTGGGGQPQHF.

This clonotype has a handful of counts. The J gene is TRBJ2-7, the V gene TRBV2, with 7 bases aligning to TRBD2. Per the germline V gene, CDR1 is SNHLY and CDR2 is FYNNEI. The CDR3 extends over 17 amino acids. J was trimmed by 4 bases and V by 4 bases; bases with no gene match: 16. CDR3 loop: CASSVPRGESSSYEQYF. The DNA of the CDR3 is TGTGCCAGCAGTGTCCCCCGGGGGGAATCCTCTTCTTACGAGCAGTACTTC. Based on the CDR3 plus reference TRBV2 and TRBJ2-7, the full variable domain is EPEVTQTPSHQVTQMGQEVILRCVPISNHLYFYWYRQILGQKVEFLVSFYNNEISEKSEIFDDQFSVERPDGSNFTLKIRSTKLEDSAMYFCASSVPRGESSSYEQYFGPGTRLTVT.

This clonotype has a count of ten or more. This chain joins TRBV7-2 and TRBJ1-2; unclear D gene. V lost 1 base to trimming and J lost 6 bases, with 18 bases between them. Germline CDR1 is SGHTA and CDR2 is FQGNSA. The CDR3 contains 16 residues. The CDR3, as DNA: TGTGCCAGCAGCTTAGTTTTGCGGGCAGGAGCCCATGGCTACACCTTC. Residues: CASSLVLRAGAHGYTF.

The CDR3 bases are TGTGCCAGCAGTCCCTGGGTGAACACCGGGGAGCTGTTTTTT. This translates into CASSPWVNTGELFF. This rearrangement joins TRBV27 to TRBJ2-2; no reliable D call. The length of the CDR3 is 14 residues. Germline assignment: CDR1 MNHEY and CDR2 SMNVEV (reference sequence). Deletions cut 5 bases from V and 1 base from J, with 8 bases between.

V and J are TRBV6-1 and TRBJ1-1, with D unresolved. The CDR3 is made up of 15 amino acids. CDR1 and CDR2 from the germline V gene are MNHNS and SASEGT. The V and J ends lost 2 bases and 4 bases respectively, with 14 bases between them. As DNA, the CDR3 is TGTGCCAGCAGTGAAAACCCGAGGGTAGGCACTGAAGCTTTCTTT. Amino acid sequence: CASSENPRVGTEAFF.

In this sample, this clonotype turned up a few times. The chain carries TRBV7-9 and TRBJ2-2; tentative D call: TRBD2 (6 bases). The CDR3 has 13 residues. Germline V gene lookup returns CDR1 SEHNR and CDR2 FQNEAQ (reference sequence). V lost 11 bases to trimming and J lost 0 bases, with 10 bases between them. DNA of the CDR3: TGTGCCCTAGGAGGGCCGAACACCGGGGAGCTGTTTTTT. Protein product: CALGGPNTGELFF.

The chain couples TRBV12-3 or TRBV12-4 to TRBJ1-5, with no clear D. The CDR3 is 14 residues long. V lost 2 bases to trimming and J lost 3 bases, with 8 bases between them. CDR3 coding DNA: TGTGCCAGCAGTTTATTCGGGGACAATCAGCCCCAGCATTTT. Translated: CASSLFGDNQPQHF.

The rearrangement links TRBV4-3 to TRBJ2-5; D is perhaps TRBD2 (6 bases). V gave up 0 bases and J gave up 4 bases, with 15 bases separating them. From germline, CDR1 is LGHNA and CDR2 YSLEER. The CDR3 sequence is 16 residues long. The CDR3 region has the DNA TGCGCCAGCAGCCAAGACAGACTCTCCGGGGGAGAGACCCAGTACTTC. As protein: CASSQDRLSGGETQYF.

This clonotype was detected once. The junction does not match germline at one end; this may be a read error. The CDR3 region has the DNA TGTGCCAGCAGCTTAGGCGCTAGCGGGGTAGGAGATACGCAGTCTTTT. Its protein product is CASSLGASGVGDTQSF. The chain combines TRBV7-2 with TRBJ2-3, with 9 bases that match TRBD2. Germline V lookup: CDR1 SGHTA, CDR2 FQGNSA. The CDR3 sequence is 16 residues long.

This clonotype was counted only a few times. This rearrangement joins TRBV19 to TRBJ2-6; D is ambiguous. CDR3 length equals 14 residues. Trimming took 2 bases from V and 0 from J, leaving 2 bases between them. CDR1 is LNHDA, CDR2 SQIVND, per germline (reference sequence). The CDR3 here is CASSISSGANVLTF. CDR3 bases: TGTGCCAGTAGTATAAGCTCTGGGGCCAACGTCCTGACTTTC. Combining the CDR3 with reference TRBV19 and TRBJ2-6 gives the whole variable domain DGGITQSPKYLFRKEGQNVTLSCEQNLNHDAMYWYRQDPGQGLRLIYYSQIVNDFQKGDIAEGYSVSREKKESFPLTVTSAQKNPTAFYLCASSISSGANVLTFGAGSRLTVL.

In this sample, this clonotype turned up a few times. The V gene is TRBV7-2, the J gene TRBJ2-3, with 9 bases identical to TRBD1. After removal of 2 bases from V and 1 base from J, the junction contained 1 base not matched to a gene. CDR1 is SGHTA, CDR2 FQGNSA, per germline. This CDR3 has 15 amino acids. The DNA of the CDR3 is TGTGCCAGCAGCTTATGGACAGGGGGCACAGATACGCAGTATTTT. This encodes CASSLWTGGTDTQYF.

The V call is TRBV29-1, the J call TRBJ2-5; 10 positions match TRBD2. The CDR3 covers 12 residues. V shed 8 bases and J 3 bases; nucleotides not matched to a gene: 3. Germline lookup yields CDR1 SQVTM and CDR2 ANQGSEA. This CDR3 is CSIGLAEETQYF. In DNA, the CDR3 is TGCAGCATCGGACTAGCGGAAGAGACCCAGTACTTC.

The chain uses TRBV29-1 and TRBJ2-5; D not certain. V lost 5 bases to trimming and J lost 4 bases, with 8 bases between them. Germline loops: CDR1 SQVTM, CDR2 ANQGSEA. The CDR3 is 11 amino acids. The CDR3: CSVNRGETQYF. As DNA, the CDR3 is TGCAGCGTTAACAGAGGAGAGACCCAGTACTTC.

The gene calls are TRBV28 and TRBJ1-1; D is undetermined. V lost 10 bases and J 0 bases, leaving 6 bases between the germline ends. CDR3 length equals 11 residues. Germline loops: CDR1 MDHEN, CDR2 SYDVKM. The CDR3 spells CATAMNTEAFF. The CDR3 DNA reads TGTGCCACAGCAATGAACACTGAAGCTTTCTTT.

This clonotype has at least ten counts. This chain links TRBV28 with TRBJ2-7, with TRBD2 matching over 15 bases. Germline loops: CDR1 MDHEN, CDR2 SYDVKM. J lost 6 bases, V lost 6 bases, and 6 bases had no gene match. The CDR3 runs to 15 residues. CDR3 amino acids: CASRPPGLAGGEQYF. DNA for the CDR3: TGTGCCAGCAGGCCCCCGGGACTAGCGGGAGGCGAGCAGTACTTC. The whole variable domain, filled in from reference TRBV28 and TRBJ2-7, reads DVKVTQSSRYLVKRTGEKVFLECVQDMDHENMFWYRQDPGLGLRLIYFSYDVKMKEKGDIPEGYSVSREKKERFSLILESASTNQTSMYLCASRPPGLAGGEQYFGPGTRLTVT.

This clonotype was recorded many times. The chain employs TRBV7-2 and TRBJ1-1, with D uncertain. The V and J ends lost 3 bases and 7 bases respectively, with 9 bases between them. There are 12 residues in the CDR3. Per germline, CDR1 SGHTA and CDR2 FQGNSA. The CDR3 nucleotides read TGTGCCAGCAGCTTGAGCAGGATTGAAGCTTTCTTT. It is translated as CASSLSRIEAFF.